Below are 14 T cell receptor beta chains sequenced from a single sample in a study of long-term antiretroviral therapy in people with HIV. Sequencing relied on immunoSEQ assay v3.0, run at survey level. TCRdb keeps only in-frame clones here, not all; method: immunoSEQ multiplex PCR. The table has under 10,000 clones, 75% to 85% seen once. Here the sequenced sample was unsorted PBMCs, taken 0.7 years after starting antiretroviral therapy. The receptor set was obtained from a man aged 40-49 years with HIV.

The CDR3 spells CAISGAQETQYF. CDR3 nucleotide sequence: TGTGCCATCAGTGGGGCCCAAGAGACCCAGTACTTC. This chain links TRBV10-3 with TRBJ2-5, with D unclear. Germline V lookup: CDR1 ENHRY, CDR2 SYGVKD. The CDR3 is 12 residues long. Trimming took 4 bases from V and 1 from J, leaving 4 bases between them.

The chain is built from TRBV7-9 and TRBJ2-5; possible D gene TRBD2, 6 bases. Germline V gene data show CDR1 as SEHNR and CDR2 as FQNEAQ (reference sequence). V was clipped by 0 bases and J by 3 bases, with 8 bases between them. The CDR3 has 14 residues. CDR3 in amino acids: CASSLASGEETQYF. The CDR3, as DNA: TGTGCCAGCAGCTTAGCTAGCGGAGAAGAGACCCAGTACTTC.

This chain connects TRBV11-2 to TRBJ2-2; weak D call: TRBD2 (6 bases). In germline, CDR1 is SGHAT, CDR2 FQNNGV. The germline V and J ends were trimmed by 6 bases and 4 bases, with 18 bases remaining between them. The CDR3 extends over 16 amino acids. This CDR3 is CASSPRYSGPTGELFF. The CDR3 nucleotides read TGTGCCAGCAGTCCCCGGTATAGCGGCCCCACCGGGGAGCTGTTTTTT.

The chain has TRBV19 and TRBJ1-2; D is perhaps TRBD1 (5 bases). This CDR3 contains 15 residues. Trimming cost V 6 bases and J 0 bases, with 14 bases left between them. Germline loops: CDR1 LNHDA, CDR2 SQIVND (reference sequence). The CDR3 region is CASSVGRGTNYGYTF. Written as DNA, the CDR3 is TGTGCCAGTAGCGTCGGGCGGGGGACTAACTATGGCTACACCTTC.

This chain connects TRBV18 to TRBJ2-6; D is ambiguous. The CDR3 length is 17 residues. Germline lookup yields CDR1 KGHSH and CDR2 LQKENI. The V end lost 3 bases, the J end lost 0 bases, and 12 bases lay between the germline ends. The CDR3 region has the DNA TGTGCCAGCTCACCGGGCGGACGATTCTCTGGGGCCAACGTCCTGACTTTC. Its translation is CASSPGGRFSGANVLTF.

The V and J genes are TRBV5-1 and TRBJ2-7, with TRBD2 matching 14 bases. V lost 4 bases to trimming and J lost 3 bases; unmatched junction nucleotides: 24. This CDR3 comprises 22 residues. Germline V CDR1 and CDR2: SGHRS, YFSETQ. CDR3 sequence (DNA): TGCGCCAGCAGCGCCTTGGGGAATCCGGGACTAGCGGGAGAGCCCCGAGACTACGAGCAGTACTTC. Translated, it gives CASSALGNPGLAGEPRDYEQYF.

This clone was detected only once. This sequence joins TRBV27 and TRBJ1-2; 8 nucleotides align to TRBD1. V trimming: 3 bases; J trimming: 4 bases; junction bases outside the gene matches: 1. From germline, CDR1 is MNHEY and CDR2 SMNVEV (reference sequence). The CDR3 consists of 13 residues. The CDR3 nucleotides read TGTGCCAGCAGTTTGACAGGGGTCTATGGCTACACCTTC. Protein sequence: CASSLTGVYGYTF.

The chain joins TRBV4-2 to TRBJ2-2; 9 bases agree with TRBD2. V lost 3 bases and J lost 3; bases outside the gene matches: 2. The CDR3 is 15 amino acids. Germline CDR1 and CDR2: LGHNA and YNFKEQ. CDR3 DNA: TGTGCCAGCAGCCAGACTAGCGGTGACACCGGGGAGCTGTTTTTT. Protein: CASSQTSGDTGELFF.

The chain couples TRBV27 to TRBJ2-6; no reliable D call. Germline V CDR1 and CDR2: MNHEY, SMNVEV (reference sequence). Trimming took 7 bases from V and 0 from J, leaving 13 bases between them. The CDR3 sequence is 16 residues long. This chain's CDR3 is CASMTSMSSGANVLTF. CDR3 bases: TGTGCCAGCATGACGTCTATGTCCTCTGGGGCCAACGTCCTGACTTTC.

The CDR3 reads CASSLTPSDYYEQYF. CDR3 DNA: TGTGCCAGCAGCTTAACGCCGTCGGACTACTACGAGCAGTACTTC. This sequence joins TRBV7-3 and TRBJ2-7, with TRBD2 as a possible D gene (6 bases). Per germline, CDR1 SGHTA and CDR2 FQGTGA. The CDR3 sequence is 15 residues long. Between the trimmed V and J ends, which lost 0 bases and 3 bases, there was a span of 12 bases.

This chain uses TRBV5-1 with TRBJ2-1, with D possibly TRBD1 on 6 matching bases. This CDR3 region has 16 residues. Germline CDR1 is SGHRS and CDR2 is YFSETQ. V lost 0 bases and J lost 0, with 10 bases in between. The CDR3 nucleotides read TGCGCCAGCAGCTTGGTCACAGGGAACTCCTACAATGAGCAGTTCTTC. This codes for CASSLVTGNSYNEQFF.

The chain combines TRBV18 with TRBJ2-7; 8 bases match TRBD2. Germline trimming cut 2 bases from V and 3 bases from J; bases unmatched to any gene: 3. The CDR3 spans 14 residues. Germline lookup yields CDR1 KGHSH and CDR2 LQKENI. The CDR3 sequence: CASSPEGLDYEQYF. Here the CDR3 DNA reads TGTGCCAGCTCACCAGAGGGACTAGACTACGAGCAGTACTTC.

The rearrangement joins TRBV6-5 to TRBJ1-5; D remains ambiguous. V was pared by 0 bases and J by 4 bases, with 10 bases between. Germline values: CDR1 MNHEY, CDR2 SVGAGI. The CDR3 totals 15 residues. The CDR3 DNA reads TGTGCCAGCAGTTACTCGTCGGGAGAAAATCAGCCCCAGCATTTT. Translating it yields CASSYSSGENQPQHF.

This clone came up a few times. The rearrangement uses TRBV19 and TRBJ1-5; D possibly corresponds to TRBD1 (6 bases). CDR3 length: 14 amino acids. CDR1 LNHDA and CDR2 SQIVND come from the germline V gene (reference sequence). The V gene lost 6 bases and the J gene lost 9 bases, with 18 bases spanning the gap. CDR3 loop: CASREGDSRRPQHF. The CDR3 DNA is TGTGCCAGTAGGGAGGGGGACTCCAGACGGCCCCAGCATTTT.